These T cell receptor beta chains were read from a single sample in a study of blood T cells in healthy people across ages. TCRdb used MiXCR to reprocess the 5' RACE reads, holding one entry per CDR3 protein. The sample contains about 1.8 million distinct CDR3 sequences, around 50% of which appear only once. The sample taken for sequencing was blood. The receptors were sampled from a middle-aged woman in good health. CDR3s include the opening cysteine and the closing phenylalanine or tryptophan. The D gene is left open where the match is weak. The size of a clone is reported for some rows only, either as once, few or many, or as a class for expanded clones.

V gene: TRBV4-1; clone size: .; D gene: TRBD1; J gene: TRBJ1-4; CDR3 DNA: TGCGCCAGCAGCCAACTCACCGGGACAGGGAATGTGGAAAAACTGTTTTTT; CDR3 protein: CASSQLTGTGNVEKLFF
V gene: TRBV6-5; clone size: .; D gene: TRBD2; J gene: TRBJ2-1; CDR3 DNA: TGTGCCAGCAGTTACCGTAGCGGGGCTAGCTCCTACAATGAGCAGTTCTTC; CDR3 protein: CASSYRSGASSYNEQFF
V gene: TRBV6-2/TRBV6-3; clone size: once; D gene: .; J gene: TRBJ2-7; CDR3 DNA: TGTGCCAGCAGTTACGACAGTCTCTACGAGCAGTACTTC; CDR3 protein: CASSYDSLYEQYF
V gene: TRBV28; clone size: many; D gene: .; J gene: TRBJ1-5; CDR3 DNA: TGTGCCAGCAGCCCTGGTAGGAGCAATCAGCCCCAGCATTTT; CDR3 protein: CASSPGRSNQPQHF
V gene: TRBV6-2/TRBV6-3; clone size: few; D gene: .; J gene: TRBJ2-6; CDR3 DNA: TGTGCCAGCATTGATGGGCACCGCCCGACTTTC; CDR3 protein: CASIDGHRPTF
V gene: TRBV6-5; clone size: .; D gene: .; J gene: TRBJ1-2; CDR3 DNA: TGTGCCAGCAGTGCGGGCACTGGCTACACCTTC; CDR3 protein: CASSAGTGYTF
V gene: TRBV11-3; clone size: .; D gene: .; J gene: TRBJ2-3; CDR3 DNA: TGTGCCAGCAGCTTAGACTCTTCGAAGACGCAGTATTTT; CDR3 protein: CASSLDSSKTQYF
V gene: TRBV7-6; clone size: few; D gene: .; J gene: TRBJ1-2; CDR3 DNA: TGTGCCAGCAACCCCCTTAGGGGGGGCTATGGCTACACCTTC; CDR3 protein: CASNPLRGGYGYTF
V gene: TRBV7-2; clone size: few; D gene: .; J gene: TRBJ2-7; CDR3 DNA: TGTGCCAGCAGCGATGGCGGTGGATCCTCCCACTCCTACGAGCAGTACTTC; CDR3 protein: CASSDGGGSSHSYEQYF
V gene: TRBV18; clone size: many; D gene: TRBD1; J gene: TRBJ2-7; CDR3 DNA: TGTGCCAGCAGTCCCGGGACAGGGAGGTACGAGCAGTACTTC; CDR3 protein: CASSPGTGRYEQYF
V gene: TRBV7-9; clone size: .; D gene: .; J gene: TRBJ2-1; CDR3 DNA: TGTGCCAGCAGCTTAGCGCTTGGGACGGTCACCTGGGGGGTGTTCTTC; CDR3 protein: CASSLALGTVTWGVFF
V gene: TRBV20-1; clone size: .; D gene: TRBD1; J gene: TRBJ1-5; CDR3 DNA: TGCAGTGCTAGGACCCGACAGGGAAGCAATCAGCCCCAGCATTTT; CDR3 protein: CSARTRQGSNQPQHF
V gene: TRBV7-2; clone size: few; D gene: .; J gene: TRBJ2-4; CDR3 DNA: TGTGCCAGCAGCTTAGACGCAGGGATAGCCAAAAACATTCAGTACTTC; CDR3 protein: CASSLDAGIAKNIQYF
V gene: TRBV6-1; clone size: .; D gene: TRBD1; J gene: TRBJ2-1; CDR3 DNA: TGTGCCAGCAGCGCGACAGGGTTCTATGAGCAGTTCTTC; CDR3 protein: CASSATGFYEQFF
V gene: TRBV2; clone size: .; D gene: .; J gene: TRBJ2-3; CDR3 DNA: TGTGCCAGCAGTGAACGTGGCGGAAGGACCGCCACAGATACGCAGTATTTT; CDR3 protein: CASSERGGRTATDTQYF
V gene: TRBV4-3; clone size: .; D gene: .; J gene: TRBJ1-2; CDR3 DNA: TGCGCCAGCAGCCAAGCAGTCTCTGGGTGTGGCTACACCTTC; CDR3 protein: CASSQAVSGCGYTF
V gene: TRBV4-2; clone size: few; D gene: .; J gene: TRBJ2-7; CDR3 DNA: TGTGCCAGCAGCCAAGTCCCCCTCGAAGGGGCCTACGAGCAGTACTTC; CDR3 protein: CASSQVPLEGAYEQYF
V gene: TRBV20-1; clone size: once; D gene: .; J gene: TRBJ2-3; CDR3 DNA: TGCAGTGCTAGACTGGGGGCTAGAACAGATACGCAGTATTTT; CDR3 protein: CSARLGARTDTQYF
V gene: TRBV5-5; clone size: many; D gene: TRBD1; J gene: TRBJ2-5; CDR3 DNA: TGTGCCAGCAGCCCCGACAGGGTCGAGACCCAGTACTTC; CDR3 protein: CASSPDRVETQYF
V gene: TRBV12-3/TRBV12-4; clone size: few; D gene: .; J gene: TRBJ1-5; CDR3 DNA: TGTGCCAGCAGTCTGGGGGACCTCAGGCAGCCCCAGCATTTT; CDR3 protein: CASSLGDLRQPQHF
V gene: TRBV6-6; clone size: .; D gene: .; J gene: TRBJ2-3; CDR3 DNA: TGTGCCAGCAGTTACAGGGAAGATACGCAGTATTTT; CDR3 protein: CASSYREDTQYF
V gene: TRBV7-2; clone size: .; D gene: .; J gene: TRBJ2-5; CDR3 DNA: TGTGCCAGCAGCCCGCTGACCAACAATGAGCAGTACTTC; CDR3 protein: CASSPLTNNEQYF
V gene: TRBV6-5; clone size: .; D gene: .; J gene: TRBJ1-2; CDR3 DNA: TGTGCCAGCACCAGGGGAGGGGCGTCTTTCTATGGCTACACCTTC; CDR3 protein: CASTRGGASFYGYTF
V gene: TRBV5-1; clone size: .; D gene: .; J gene: TRBJ2-1; CDR3 DNA: TGCGCCAGCACAACGGGGGAAACCTCCTACAATGAGCAGTTCTTC; CDR3 protein: CASTTGETSYNEQFF
V gene: TRBV25-1; clone size: .; D gene: TRBD1; J gene: TRBJ2-7; CDR3 DNA: TGTGCCAGCAGTGACCCGGGACAGGGGGTAAACGAGCAGTACTTC; CDR3 protein: CASSDPGQGVNEQYF
V gene: TRBV15; clone size: few; D gene: TRBD2; J gene: TRBJ2-3; CDR3 DNA: TGTGCCTCTCGACTAGCGGGGCGGGAAGATACGCAGTATTTT; CDR3 protein: CASRLAGREDTQYF
V gene: TRBV4-2; clone size: few; D gene: TRBD2; J gene: TRBJ2-5; CDR3 DNA: TGTGCCAGCAGCCAAACCGGACTAGCCACACAAGAGACCCAGTACTTC; CDR3 protein: CASSQTGLATQETQYF